This is a list of T cell receptor beta chains from one sample in a study of early T cells in non-severe SARS-CoV-2 infection. TCRdb used MiXCR to reprocess the 5' RACE reads, holding one entry per CDR3 protein. The table has approximately 100,000 distinct CDR3 sequences, 14% seen once. Sequencing input: whole blood. These TCRs come from an adult who was a healthcare worker with PCR-confirmed SARS-CoV-2 infection or an uninfected control (not recorded which). Each CDR3 is given with its conserved first and last residue. D genes are given only for firm matches. The size of a clone is reported for some rows only, either as once, few or many, or as a class for expanded clones.

-	TRBD1	TRBV19	15	TRBJ2-1	CASSFRDRGLGEQFF	TGTGCCAGTAGTTTCCGGGACAGGGGCCTCGGTGAGCAGTTCTTC
-	-	TRBV20-1	14	TRBJ1-2	CSARDGRGRNGYTF	TGCAGTGCTAGAGACGGCAGGGGAAGGAATGGCTACACCTTC
-	-	TRBV7-3	13	TRBJ1-5	CASSLSTLQPQHF	TGTGCCAGCAGCTTAAGCACTCTGCAGCCCCAGCATTTT
few	-	TRBV28	11	TRBJ2-7	CASRQAYEQYF	TGTGCCAGCAGACAGGCCTACGAGCAGTACTTC
few	TRBD1	TRBV7-9	16	TRBJ2-2	CASRQAGTGDTGELFF	TGTGCCAGCAGACAGGCCGGGACAGGGGACACCGGGGAGCTGTTTTTT
few	-	TRBV20-1	15	TRBJ2-2	CSARTGSGNTGELFF	TGCAGTGCTAGAACAGGGTCGGGGAACACCGGGGAGCTGTTTTTT
-	-	TRBV12-3/TRBV12-4	14	TRBJ2-7	CASSLGTRFDEQYF	TGTGCCAGCAGTTTAGGGACCCGCTTTGACGAGCAGTACTTC
-	TRBD1	TRBV12-5	17	TRBJ2-2	CASVFLIPGQGNGELFF	TGTGCTAGTGTTTTCCTCATTCCGGGACAGGGGAACGGTGAGCTGTTTTTT
-	-	TRBV7-9	14	TRBJ2-7	CASSSGRYSYEQYF	TGTGCCAGCAGCTCCGGACGGTACTCCTACGAGCAGTACTTC
-	-	TRBV30	13	TRBJ1-2	CAWRTVGVYGYTF	TGTGCCTGGAGGACAGTGGGGGTCTATGGCTACACCTTC
-	-	TRBV5-1	16	TRBJ1-1	CASSPNPGALNTEAFF	TGCGCCAGCAGCCCTAATCCCGGGGCATTGAACACTGAAGCTTTCTTT
few	TRBD1	TRBV28	15	TRBJ1-3	CASSSEGGQENTIYF	TGTGCCAGCAGTTCTGAGGGGGGACAGGAAAACACCATATATTTT
-	TRBD2	TRBV7-2	17	TRBJ2-3	CASSLAIVAGAVDTQYF	TGTGCCAGCAGCTTAGCCATCGTAGCGGGGGCGGTAGATACGCAGTATTTT
few	TRBD1	TRBV20-1	13	TRBJ2-5	CSASGQGRETQYF	TGCAGTGCTTCAGGACAGGGCCGGGAGACCCAGTACTTC
-	TRBD1	TRBV20-1	16	TRBJ2-4	CSARPPDREFLNIQYF	TGCAGTGCTAGACCGCCGGACAGGGAATTTTTGAACATTCAGTACTTC
-	-	TRBV12-3/TRBV12-4	16	TRBJ2-3	CAIGRGGDLLTDTQYF	TGTGCCATCGGTAGAGGAGGGGACCTACTTACAGATACGCAGTATTTT
many	-	TRBV7-9	12	TRBJ2-3	CASTLTTDTQYF	TGTGCCAGCACCCTAACCACAGATACGCAGTATTTT
-	TRBD2	TRBV29-1	14	TRBJ2-1	CSVGTSGGWDEQFF	TGCAGCGTTGGGACTAGCGGGGGCTGGGATGAGCAGTTCTTC
few	-	TRBV7-2	14	TRBJ2-3	CASSLTTFTDTQYF	TGTGCCAGCAGTCTAACTACCTTCACAGATACGCAGTATTTT
few	-	TRBV10-2	18	TRBJ2-5	CASSESGGDPFGQETQYF	TGCGCCAGCAGTGAGTCGGGGGGAGATCCCTTCGGCCAAGAGACCCAGTACTTC
-	-	TRBV2	9	TRBJ1-2	CASSGQRGF	TGTGCCAGCAGTGGACAGAGAGGCTTC
few	-	TRBV7-3	14	TRBJ1-1	CASSLTAMNTEAFF	TGTGCCAGCAGCCTAACGGCAATGAACACTGAAGCTTTCTTT
many	-	TRBV7-7	17	TRBJ2-5	CASSPIRPTREIETQYF	TGTGCTAGCAGTCCAATCCGCCCAACAAGAGAGATAGAGACCCAGTACTTC
few	-	TRBV25-1	13	TRBJ1-1	CASSFGHPTEAFF	TGTGCCAGCAGCTTCGGACATCCCACTGAAGCTTTCTTT
-	-	TRBV9	13	TRBJ1-1	CASSVSGIPEAFF	TGTGCCAGCAGCGTATCAGGGATCCCTGAAGCTTTCTTT
-	-	TRBV2	9	TRBJ2-3	CASSSTQYF	TGTGCCAGCAGTAGTACGCAGTATTTT
few	-	TRBV9	16	TRBJ1-1	CASSQLRGTVNTEAFF	TGTGCCAGCAGCCAACTAAGGGGGACGGTGAACACTGAAGCTTTCTTT
-	-	TRBV29-1	11	TRBJ2-7	CSVAGNYEQYF	TGCAGCGTTGCAGGAAACTACGAGCAGTACTTC
-	-	TRBV19	12	TRBJ2-5	CASSSQKETQYF	TGTGCCAGTAGTTCCCAGAAAGAGACCCAGTACTTC
many	-	TRBV7-8	17	TRBJ2-6	CASSLVYGASGANVLTF	TGTGCCAGCAGCTTAGTGTACGGAGCCTCTGGGGCCAACGTCCTGACTTTC
few	-	TRBV4-3	15	TRBJ1-2	CASSQDSGRVYGYTF	TGCGCCAGCAGCCAAGATTCGGGCAGGGTCTATGGCTACACCTTC
many	-	TRBV5-4	16	TRBJ2-1	CASSPGGAGDYNEQFF	TGTGCCAGCAGCCCTGGAGGGGCAGGGGATTACAATGAGCAGTTCTTC
few	-	TRBV11-2	14	TRBJ2-3	CASSPEALTDTQYF	TGTGCCAGCAGCCCAGAGGCCTTGACAGATACGCAGTATTTT
many	TRBD1	TRBV29-1	12	TRBJ1-2	CSIRQGNYGYTF	TGCAGCATAAGACAGGGAAACTATGGCTACACCTTC
many	-	TRBV6-4	14	TRBJ2-2	CASSDLPGTGELFF	TGTGCCAGCAGTGACCTACCCGGCACCGGGGAGCTGTTTTTT
many	-	TRBV29-1	13	TRBJ1-6	CSVSGGNGSPLHF	TGCAGCGTTTCAGGAGGGAATGGTTCACCCCTCCACTTT
-	TRBD1	TRBV20-1	14	TRBJ2-7	CSAPQTGGTYEQYF	TGCAGTGCTCCCCAGACAGGGGGAACCTACGAGCAGTACTTC
-	-	TRBV9	15	TRBJ2-7	CASSVADGRAYEQYF	TGTGCCAGCAGCGTAGCTGATGGACGAGCCTACGAGCAGTACTTC
-	-	TRBV28	14	TRBJ1-2	CASSLGADRYGYTF	TGTGCCAGCAGTTTAGGGGCAGACCGGTATGGCTACACCTTC
-	-	TRBV6-2/TRBV6-3	14	TRBJ1-1	CASSSKSRHTEAFF	TGTGCCAGCAGTTCCAAGTCCCGGCACACTGAAGCTTTCTTT
few	-	TRBV7-8	15	TRBJ2-1	CASSLSEGSYNEQFF	TGTGCCAGCAGCTTAAGCGAGGGCTCCTACAATGAGCAGTTCTTC
-	-	TRBV27	11	TRBJ1-1	CASRRGPEAFF	TGTGCCAGCAGACGGGGCCCTGAAGCTTTCTTT
many	-	TRBV3-1	14	TRBJ1-1	CASSPRAGYTEAFF	TGTGCCAGCAGCCCCCGCGCGGGCTACACTGAAGCTTTCTTT
few	-	TRBV20-1	12	TRBJ1-2	CSAYRRDNGYTF	TGCAGTGCCTACCGCAGGGATAATGGCTACACCTTC